The clone carrying this T cell receptor (beta chain) has ten or more counts. Its antigen is unknown. V shed 6 bases and J 3 bases; nucleotides not matched to a gene: 5. This CDR3 spans 13 amino acids. The germline V gene has CDR1 SQVTM and CDR2 ANQGSEA. MiXCR, run by TCRdb on the 5' RACE reads, gives a single entry per CDR3 protein. Found here are around 310,000 distinct CDR3 sequences, around 4.4% of them singletons; the top ten hold less than 20%. This sample is part of a study of T cells after yellow fever vaccination. Study background: Fractions low in cell number were prepared with SMART-Seq v4 Ultra Low Input.

Study-level findings and limits: The secondary response showed a weaker magnitude and a faster peak, day 5 versus 15. A small proportion of clonotypes was detected in both the CD4 and CD8 compartments.

This sequence was found in a man younger than 30 who received the YFV17D yellow fever vaccine. This specimen consisted of PBMCs, obtained 15 days after the yellow fever booster vaccination. J is TRBJ2-7 and V is TRBV29-1; TRBD1 matches 10 bases. The CDR3 DNA follows: TGCAGCGTGAAAGGGGACAGGGGCTACGAGCAGTACTTC. Protein: CSVKGDRGYEQYF.